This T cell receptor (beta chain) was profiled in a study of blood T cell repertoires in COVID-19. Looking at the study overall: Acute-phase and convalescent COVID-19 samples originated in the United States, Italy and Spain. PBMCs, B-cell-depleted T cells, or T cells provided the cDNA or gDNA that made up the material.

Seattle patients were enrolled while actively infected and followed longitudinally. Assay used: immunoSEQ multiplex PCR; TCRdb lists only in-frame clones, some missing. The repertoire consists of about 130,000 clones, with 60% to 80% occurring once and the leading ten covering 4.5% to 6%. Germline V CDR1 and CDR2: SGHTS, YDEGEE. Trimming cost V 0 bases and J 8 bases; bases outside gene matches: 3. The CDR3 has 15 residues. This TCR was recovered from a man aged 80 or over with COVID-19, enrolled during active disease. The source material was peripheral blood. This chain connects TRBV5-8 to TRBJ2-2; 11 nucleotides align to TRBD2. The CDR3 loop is CASSLALAGAGELFF. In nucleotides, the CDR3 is TGTGCCAGCAGCTTGGCACTAGCGGGAGCTGGGGAGCTGTTTTTT.